Listed here are 14 T cell receptor beta chains from one sample, sequenced in a study of T cell responses to AZD1222 COVID-19 vaccine. Method: immunoSEQ multiplex PCR; TCRdb's copy keeps in-frame clones and lacks some. The sample has around 140,000 clones, 75% to 95% seen once. Sample: peripheral blood, taken 28 days after the second AZD1222 dose. These receptors were obtained from an adult who received the AZD1222 COVID-19 vaccine.

This chain uses TRBV28 with TRBJ2-1; TRBD1 aligns across 7 bases. Germline V gene sequence: CDR1 MDHEN, CDR2 SYDVKM. The ends lost 3 bases at V and 7 bases at J; junction bases unmatched: 6. The CDR3 is 14 amino acids. As DNA, the CDR3 is TGTGCCAGCAGTTTCCTGGGACAGACAAATGAGCAGTTCTTC. Its translation is CASSFLGQTNEQFF.

This chain uses TRBV11-3 with TRBJ2-3; 8 nucleotides line up with TRBD2. V shed 4 bases and J 3 bases; nucleotides not matched to a gene: 9. The germline CDR1 and CDR2 sequences are SGHNT and YENEEA. This CDR3 region has 16 residues. The CDR3 nucleotides read TGTGCCAGCAGCTCCATCAGCGGGAGTTGGACAGATACGCAGTATTTT. This sequence encodes CASSSISGSWTDTQYF.

The V call is TRBV11-2, the J call TRBJ1-2; no clear D. V shed 4 bases and J shed 4 bases, with 13 bases lying between them. The CDR3 runs to 14 residues. Germline CDR1 and CDR2: SGHAT and FQNNGV. The CDR3 nucleotides read TGTGCCAGCAGCTCACTAAGAGAATTCTATGGCTACACCTTC. Amino acids: CASSSLREFYGYTF.

The gene calls are TRBV21-1 and TRBJ1-1. TRBV21-1 has pseudogene status. This CDR3 is 14 amino acids long. The CDR3 coding sequence is TGTGCCAGCAGCAAAAGGGGGAGGGGCGCTGAAGCTTTCTTT. It translates to CASSKRGRGAEAFF.

To note about this clone: The identical CDR3 is also encoded by other nucleotide sequences in the sample. This chain joins TRBV25-1 and TRBJ1-1, with a weak D call TRBD1 (6 bases). The length of the CDR3 is 13 residues. Deletions cut 6 bases from V and 0 bases from J, with 8 bases between. The germline CDR1 and CDR2 sequences are MGHDK and SYGVNS. The CDR3 protein is CASRDSLNTEAFF. The CDR3 coding sequence is TGTGCCAGCAGGGACAGCTTGAACACTGAAGCTTTCTTT. Variable domain in full (rest from reference TRBV25-1 and TRBJ1-1): EADIYQTPRYLVIGTGKKITLECSQTMGHDKMYWYQQDPGMELHLIHYSYGVNSTEKGDLSSESTVSRIRTEHFPLTLESARPSHTSQYLCASRDSLNTEAFFGQGTRLTVV.

This chain uses TRBV24-1 with TRBJ2-3; D may match TRBD1 or TRBD2 (5 bases each). This CDR3 has 15 residues. V gave up 4 bases and J gave up 2 bases, with 12 bases separating them. Germline-derived CDR1 and CDR2 are KGHDR and SFDVKD. The CDR3 region has the DNA TGTGCCACCAGTGAGGCCGGGACGGTCACAGATACGCAGTATTTT. Translated, it gives CATSEAGTVTDTQYF.

This rearrangement joins TRBV19 to TRBJ2-6, with no clear D. The V gene lost 5 bases and the J gene lost 0 bases, with 8 bases spanning the gap. The CDR3 has 15 residues. The V gene's germline CDR1 is LNHDA and CDR2 SQIVND (reference sequence). The CDR3 DNA reads TGTGCCAGTAGTGCCAGTATCTCTGGGGCCAACGTCCTGACTTTC. Residues: CASSASISGANVLTF. Using reference TRBV19 and TRBJ2-6 for the parts outside the CDR3, the full variable domain is DGGITQSPKYLFRKEGQNVTLSCEQNLNHDAMYWYRQDPGQGLRLIYYSQIVNDFQKGDIAEGYSVSREKKESFPLTVTSAQKNPTAFYLCASSASISGANVLTFGAGSRLTVL.

The chain joins TRBV4-1 to TRBJ1-6, with D perhaps TRBD1 (6 bases). Germline CDR1 is MGHRA and CDR2 is YSYEKL. Trimming shortened V by 6 bases and J by 7 bases, and 10 bases separated the two germline ends. The CDR3 sequence is 13 residues long. In DNA, the CDR3 is TGCGCCAGCAGGGGGGCAGGGAATTCACCCCTCCACTTT. Its protein is CASRGAGNSPLHF.

The chain is built from TRBV19 and TRBJ2-7, with 10 bases fitting TRBD1. V lost 4 bases to trimming and J lost 3 bases; unmatched junction nucleotides: 3. Per the germline V gene, CDR1 is LNHDA and CDR2 is SQIVND (reference sequence). CDR3 size: 14 residues. The CDR3 spells CASSTGTGVYEQYF. CDR3 nucleotides: TGTGCCAGTAGTACCGGGACAGGGGTCTACGAGCAGTACTTC.

This rearrangement joins TRBV7-2 to TRBJ2-3; D is perhaps TRBD1 (5 bases). V lost 5 bases and J lost 5, with 20 bases in between. Germline CDR1 and CDR2: SGHTA and FQGNSA. This CDR3 contains 16 residues. The CDR3 loop is CASSPRWGTRRDTQYF. In nucleotides, the CDR3 is TGTGCCAGCAGCCCCCGTTGGGGCACGAGGAGAGATACGCAGTATTTT.

This chain connects TRBV24-1 to TRBJ1-1; a possible D gene is TRBD1 (5 bases). Trimming removed 1 base at V and 5 bases at J, with 7 bases between. The CDR3 consists of 13 residues. The germline CDR1 and CDR2 sequences are KGHDR and SFDVKD. The CDR3 sequence: CATSDFGGTEAFF. As DNA, the CDR3 is TGTGCCACCAGTGATTTTGGGGGAACTGAAGCTTTCTTT.

The V call is TRBV7-2, the J call TRBJ1-5; D is uncertain. V gave up 1 base and J gave up 0 bases, with 7 bases separating them. The CDR3 has 15 amino acids. Germline V gives CDR1 SGHTA, CDR2 FQGNSA. DNA for the CDR3: TGTGCCAGCAGCTTAGTTTGGAATAGCAATCAGCCCCAGCATTTT. Its protein is CASSLVWNSNQPQHF.

For this clone: Different DNA sequences within this sample yield the same CDR3. The chain couples TRBV18 to TRBJ1-1; D is undetermined. Germline values: CDR1 KGHSH, CDR2 LQKENI. Deletions cut 3 bases from V and 2 bases from J, with 7 bases between. The CDR3 spans 13 residues. CDR3 residues: CASSPGLNTEAFF. The CDR3 DNA is TGTGCCAGCTCACCCGGACTAAACACTGAAGCTTTCTTT.

J is TRBJ1-5 and V is TRBV12-3 or TRBV12-4, with D possibly TRBD1 on 6 matching bases. Trimming removed 5 bases from V and 5 bases from J, with 10 bases in between. This CDR3 has 13 amino acids. The CDR3 nucleotides read TGTGCCAGCAGTCAGGGGAATTATCAGCCCCAGCATTTT. Translating gives CASSQGNYQPQHF.